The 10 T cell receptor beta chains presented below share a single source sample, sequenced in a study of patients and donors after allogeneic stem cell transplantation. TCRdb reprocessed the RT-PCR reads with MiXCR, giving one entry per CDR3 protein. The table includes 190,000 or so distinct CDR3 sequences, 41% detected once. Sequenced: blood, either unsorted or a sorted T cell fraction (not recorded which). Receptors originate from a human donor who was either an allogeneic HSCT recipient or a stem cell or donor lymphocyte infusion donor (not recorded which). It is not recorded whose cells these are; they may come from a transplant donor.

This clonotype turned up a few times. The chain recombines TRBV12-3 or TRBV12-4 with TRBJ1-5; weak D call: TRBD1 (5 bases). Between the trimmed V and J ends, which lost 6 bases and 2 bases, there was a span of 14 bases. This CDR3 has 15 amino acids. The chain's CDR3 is CASSLGGYGNQPQHF. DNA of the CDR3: TGTGCCAGCAGCCTGGGGGGTTATGGCAATCAGCCCCAGCATTTT.

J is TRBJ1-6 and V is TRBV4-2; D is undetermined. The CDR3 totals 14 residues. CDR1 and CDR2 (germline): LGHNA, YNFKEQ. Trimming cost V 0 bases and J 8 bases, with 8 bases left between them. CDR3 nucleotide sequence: TGTGCCAGCAGCCAAGATCTTCCGGATTCACCCCTCCACTTT. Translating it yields CASSQDLPDSPLHF.

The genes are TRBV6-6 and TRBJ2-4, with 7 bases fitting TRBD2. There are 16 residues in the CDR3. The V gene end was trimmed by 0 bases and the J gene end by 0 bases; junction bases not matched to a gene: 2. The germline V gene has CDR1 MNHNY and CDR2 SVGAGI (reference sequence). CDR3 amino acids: CASSYSSGVAKNIQYF. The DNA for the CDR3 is TGTGCCAGCAGTTACTCGAGCGGGGTAGCCAAAAACATTCAGTACTTC.

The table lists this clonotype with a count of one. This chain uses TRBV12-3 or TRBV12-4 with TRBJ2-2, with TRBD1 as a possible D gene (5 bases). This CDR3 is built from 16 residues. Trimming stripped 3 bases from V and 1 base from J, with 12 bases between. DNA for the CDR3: TGTGCCAGCAGTTTCGAATTAGGGGAGAACACCGGGGAGCTGTTTTTT. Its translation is CASSFELGENTGELFF.

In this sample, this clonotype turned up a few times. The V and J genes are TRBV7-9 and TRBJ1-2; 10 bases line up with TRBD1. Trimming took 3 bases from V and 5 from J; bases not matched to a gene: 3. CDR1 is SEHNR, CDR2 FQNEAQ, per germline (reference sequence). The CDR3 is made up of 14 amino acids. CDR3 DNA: TGTGCCAGCAGCTTCGGGACAGGGGTATATGGCTACACCTTC. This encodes CASSFGTGVYGYTF.

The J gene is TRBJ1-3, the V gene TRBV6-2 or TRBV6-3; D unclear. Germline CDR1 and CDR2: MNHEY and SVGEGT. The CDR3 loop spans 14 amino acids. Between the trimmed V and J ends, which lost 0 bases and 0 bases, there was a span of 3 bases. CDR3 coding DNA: TGTGCCAGCAGTTACTCGACCTCTGGAAACACCATATATTTT. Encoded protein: CASSYSTSGNTIYF.

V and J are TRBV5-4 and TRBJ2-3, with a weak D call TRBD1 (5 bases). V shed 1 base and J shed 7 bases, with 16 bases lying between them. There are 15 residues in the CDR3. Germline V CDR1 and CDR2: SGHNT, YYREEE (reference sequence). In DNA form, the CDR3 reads TGTGCCAGCAGCTTGAGCGAGCAGGGTCAATATACGCAGTATTTT. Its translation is CASSLSEQGQYTQYF.

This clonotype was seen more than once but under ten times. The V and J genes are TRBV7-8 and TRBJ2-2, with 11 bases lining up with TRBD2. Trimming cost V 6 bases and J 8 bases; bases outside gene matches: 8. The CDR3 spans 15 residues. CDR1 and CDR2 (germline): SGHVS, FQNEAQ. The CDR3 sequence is CASRKLAGERGELFF. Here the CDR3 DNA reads TGTGCCAGCAGGAAACTAGCGGGAGAGAGGGGGGAGCTGTTTTTT.

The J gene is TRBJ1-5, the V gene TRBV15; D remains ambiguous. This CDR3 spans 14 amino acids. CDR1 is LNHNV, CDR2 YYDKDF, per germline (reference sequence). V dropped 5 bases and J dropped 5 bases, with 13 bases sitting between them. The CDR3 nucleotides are TGTGCCACCAGCCCAGTCTGGGAATATCAGCCCCAGCATTTT. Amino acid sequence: CATSPVWEYQPQHF.

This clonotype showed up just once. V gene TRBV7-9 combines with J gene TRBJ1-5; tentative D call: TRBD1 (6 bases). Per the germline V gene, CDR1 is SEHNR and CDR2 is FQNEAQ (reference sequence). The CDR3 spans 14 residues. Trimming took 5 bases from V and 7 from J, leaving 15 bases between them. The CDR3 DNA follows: TGTGCCAGCAGCGTAGGGGGGCAGAGCCAGCCCCAGCATTTT. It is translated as CASSVGGQSQPQHF.